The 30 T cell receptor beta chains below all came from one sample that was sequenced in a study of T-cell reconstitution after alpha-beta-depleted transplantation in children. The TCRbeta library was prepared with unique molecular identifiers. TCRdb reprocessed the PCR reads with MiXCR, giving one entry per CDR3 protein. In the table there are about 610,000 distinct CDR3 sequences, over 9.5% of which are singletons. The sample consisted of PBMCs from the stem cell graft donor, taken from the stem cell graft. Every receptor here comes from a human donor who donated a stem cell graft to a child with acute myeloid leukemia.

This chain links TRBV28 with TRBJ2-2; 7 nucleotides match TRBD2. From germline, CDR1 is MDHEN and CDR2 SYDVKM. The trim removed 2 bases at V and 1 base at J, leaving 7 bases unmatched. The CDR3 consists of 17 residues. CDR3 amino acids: CASSLAPERENTGELFF. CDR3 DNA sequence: TGTGCCAGCAGTTTAGCGCCCGAGCGGGAGAACACCGGGGAGCTGTTTTTT.

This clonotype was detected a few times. The CDR3 region has the DNA TGTGCCACCCCCCTACGGTGGGAACCGGGACTAGCGGGAGTGCCGCAGTACTTC. Its translation is CATPLRWEPGLAGVPQYF. The gene calls are TRBV21-1 and TRBJ2-7; the table assigns TRBD2, which was not confirmed against the DNA. TRBV21-1 is a recognized pseudogene. The CDR3 contains 18 residues.

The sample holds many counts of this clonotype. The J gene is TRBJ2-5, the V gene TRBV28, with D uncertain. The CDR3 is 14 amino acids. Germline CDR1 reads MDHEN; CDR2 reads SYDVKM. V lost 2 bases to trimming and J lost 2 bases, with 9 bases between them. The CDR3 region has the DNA TGTGCCAGCAGTTTAGTCGGATTACAAGAGACCCAGTACTTC. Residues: CASSLVGLQETQYF.

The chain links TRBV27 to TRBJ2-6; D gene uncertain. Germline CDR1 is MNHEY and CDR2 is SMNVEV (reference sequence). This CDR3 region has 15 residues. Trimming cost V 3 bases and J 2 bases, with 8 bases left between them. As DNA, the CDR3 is TGTGCCAGCAGTTTTCCTTTTACTGGGGCCAACGTCCTGACTTTC. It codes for CASSFPFTGANVLTF.

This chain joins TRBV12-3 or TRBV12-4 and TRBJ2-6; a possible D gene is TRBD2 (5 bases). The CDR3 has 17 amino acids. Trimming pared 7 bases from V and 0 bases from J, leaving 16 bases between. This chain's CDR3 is CASTWVGEISGANVLTF. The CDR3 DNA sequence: TGTGCCAGCACCTGGGTGGGAGAGATCTCTGGGGCCAACGTCCTGACTTTC.

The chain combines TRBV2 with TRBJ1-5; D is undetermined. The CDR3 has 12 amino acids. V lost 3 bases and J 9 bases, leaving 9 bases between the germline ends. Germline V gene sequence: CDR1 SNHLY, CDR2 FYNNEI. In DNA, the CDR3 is TGTGCCAGCAGTGAGCGGTTGGGGCCCCAGCATTTT. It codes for CASSERLGPQHF. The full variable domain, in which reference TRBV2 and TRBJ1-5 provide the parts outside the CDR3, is EPEVTQTPSHQVTQMGQEVILRCVPISNHLYFYWYRQILGQKVEFLVSFYNNEISEKSEIFDDQFSVERPDGSNFTLKIRSTKLEDSAMYFCASSERLGPQHFGDGTRLSIL.

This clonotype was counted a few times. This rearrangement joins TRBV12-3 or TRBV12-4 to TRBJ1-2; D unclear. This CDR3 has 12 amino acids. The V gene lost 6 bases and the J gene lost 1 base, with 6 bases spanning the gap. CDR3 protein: CASRAINYGYTF. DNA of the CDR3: TGTGCCAGCAGAGCAATTAACTATGGCTACACCTTC.

CDR3 nucleotides: TGCGCCAGCAGCCAAGATCGTACAGCCTACGAGCAGTACTTC. It codes for CASSQDRTAYEQYF. This chain links TRBV4-3 with TRBJ2-7; D gene ambiguous. This CDR3 comprises 14 residues. The V gene's germline CDR1 is LGHNA and CDR2 YSLEER. V was clipped by 0 bases and J by 2 bases, with 8 bases between them.

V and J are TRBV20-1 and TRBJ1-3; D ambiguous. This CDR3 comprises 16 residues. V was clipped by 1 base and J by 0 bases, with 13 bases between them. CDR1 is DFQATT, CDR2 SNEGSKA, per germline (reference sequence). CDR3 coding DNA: TGCAGTGCTAGAGGCCAGAGCTTTTACTCTGGAAACACCATATATTTT. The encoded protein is CSARGQSFYSGNTIYF.

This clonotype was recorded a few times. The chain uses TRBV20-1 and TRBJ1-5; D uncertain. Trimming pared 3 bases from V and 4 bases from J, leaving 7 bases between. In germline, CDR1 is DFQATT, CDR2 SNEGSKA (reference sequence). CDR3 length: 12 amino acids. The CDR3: CSARLSNQPQHF. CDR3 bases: TGCAGTGCTAGGCTAAGTAATCAGCCCCAGCATTTT.

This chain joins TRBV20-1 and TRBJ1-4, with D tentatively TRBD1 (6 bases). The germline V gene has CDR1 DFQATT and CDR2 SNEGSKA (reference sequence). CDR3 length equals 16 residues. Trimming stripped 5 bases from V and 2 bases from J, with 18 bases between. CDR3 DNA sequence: TGCAGTGCTGCTACCCTCCAGGGGACGACTAATGAAAAACTGTTTTTT. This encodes CSAATLQGTTNEKLFF.

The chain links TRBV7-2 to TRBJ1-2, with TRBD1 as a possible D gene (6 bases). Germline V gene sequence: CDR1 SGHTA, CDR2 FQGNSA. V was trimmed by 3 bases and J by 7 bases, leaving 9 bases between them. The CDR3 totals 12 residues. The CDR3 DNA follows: TGTGCCAGCAGCTTTCCCAGGGGTGGCTACACCTTC. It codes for CASSFPRGGYTF.

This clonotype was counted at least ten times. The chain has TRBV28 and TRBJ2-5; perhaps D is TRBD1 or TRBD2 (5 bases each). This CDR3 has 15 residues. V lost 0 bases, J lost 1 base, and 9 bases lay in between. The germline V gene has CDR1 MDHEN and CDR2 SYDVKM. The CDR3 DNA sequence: TGTGCCAGCAGTTTATGGAGTGGGGGCCAAGAGACCCAGTACTTC. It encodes CASSLWSGGQETQYF. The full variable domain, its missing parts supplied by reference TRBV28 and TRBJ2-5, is DVKVTQSSRYLVKRTGEKVFLECVQDMDHENMFWYRQDPGLGLRLIYFSYDVKMKEKGDIPEGYSVSREKKERFSLILESASTNQTSMYLCASSLWSGGQETQYFGPGTRLLVL.

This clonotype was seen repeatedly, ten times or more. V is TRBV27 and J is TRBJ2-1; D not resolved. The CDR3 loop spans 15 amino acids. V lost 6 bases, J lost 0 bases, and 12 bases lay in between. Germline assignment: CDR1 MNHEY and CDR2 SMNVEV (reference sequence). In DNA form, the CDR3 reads TGTGCCAGCAGCCGCAGCTGGAGCTCCTACAATGAGCAGTTCTTC. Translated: CASSRSWSSYNEQFF.

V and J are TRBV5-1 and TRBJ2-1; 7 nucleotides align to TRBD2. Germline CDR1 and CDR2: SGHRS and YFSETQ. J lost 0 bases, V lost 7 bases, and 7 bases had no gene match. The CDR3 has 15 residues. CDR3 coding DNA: TGCGCCAGCCAGGAGGGCGGGAGCTCCTACAATGAGCAGTTCTTC. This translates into CASQEGGSSYNEQFF.

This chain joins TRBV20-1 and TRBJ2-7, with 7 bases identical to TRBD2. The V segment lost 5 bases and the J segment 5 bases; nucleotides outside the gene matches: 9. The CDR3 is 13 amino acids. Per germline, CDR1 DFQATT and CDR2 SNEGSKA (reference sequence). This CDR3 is CSADPGGGDEQYF. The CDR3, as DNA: TGCAGTGCTGACCCGGGCGGGGGAGACGAGCAGTACTTC.

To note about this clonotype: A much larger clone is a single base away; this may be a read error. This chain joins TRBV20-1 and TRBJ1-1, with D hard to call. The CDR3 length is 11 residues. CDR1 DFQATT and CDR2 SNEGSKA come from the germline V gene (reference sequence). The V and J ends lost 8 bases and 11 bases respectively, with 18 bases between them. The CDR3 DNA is TGCAGTTTCTCGCTCGGAGAAGGGGCTTTCTTT. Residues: CSFSLGEGAFF.

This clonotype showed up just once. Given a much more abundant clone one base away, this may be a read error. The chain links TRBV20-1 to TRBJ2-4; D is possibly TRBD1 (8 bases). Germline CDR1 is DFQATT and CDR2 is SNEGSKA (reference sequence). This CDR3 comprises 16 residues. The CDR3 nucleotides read TGCTGTGCTAGGGCATCAGCCGGACAGGGAGGGAACATTCAGTACTTC. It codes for CCARASAGQGGNIQYF.

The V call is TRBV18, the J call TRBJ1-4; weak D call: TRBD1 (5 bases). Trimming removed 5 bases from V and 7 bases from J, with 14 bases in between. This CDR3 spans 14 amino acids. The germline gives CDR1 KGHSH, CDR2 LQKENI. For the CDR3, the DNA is TGTGCCAGCTCAGTCGGGACGGAGTCTGAAAAACTGTTTTTT. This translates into CASSVGTESEKLFF.

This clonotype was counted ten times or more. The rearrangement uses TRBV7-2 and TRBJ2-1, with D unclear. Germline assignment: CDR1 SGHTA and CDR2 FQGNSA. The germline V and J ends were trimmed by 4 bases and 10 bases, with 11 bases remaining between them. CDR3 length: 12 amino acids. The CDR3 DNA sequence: TGTGCCAGCAGCTCTAAGGGAAAAGAGCAGTTCTTC. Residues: CASSSKGKEQFF.

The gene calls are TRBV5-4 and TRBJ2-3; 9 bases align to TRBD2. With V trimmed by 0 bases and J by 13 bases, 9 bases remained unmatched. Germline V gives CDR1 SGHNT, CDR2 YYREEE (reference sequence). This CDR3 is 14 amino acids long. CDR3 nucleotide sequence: TGTGCCAGCAGCTTGGGGGCTAGCGGGGAGGAGGAGTATTTT. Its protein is CASSLGASGEEEYF.

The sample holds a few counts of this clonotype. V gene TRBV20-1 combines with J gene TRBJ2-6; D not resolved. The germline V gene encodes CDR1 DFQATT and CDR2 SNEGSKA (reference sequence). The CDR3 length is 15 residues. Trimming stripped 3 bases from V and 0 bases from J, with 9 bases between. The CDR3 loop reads CSASPVSSGANVLTF. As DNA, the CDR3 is TGCAGTGCTAGCCCGGTGAGCTCTGGGGCCAACGTCCTGACTTTC.

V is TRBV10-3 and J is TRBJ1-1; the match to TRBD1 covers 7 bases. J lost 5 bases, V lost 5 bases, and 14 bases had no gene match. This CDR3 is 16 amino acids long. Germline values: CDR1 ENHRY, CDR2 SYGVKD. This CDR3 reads CAISHPPDREKTEAFF. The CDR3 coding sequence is TGTGCCATCAGTCATCCCCCCGACAGGGAAAAAACTGAAGCTTTCTTT.

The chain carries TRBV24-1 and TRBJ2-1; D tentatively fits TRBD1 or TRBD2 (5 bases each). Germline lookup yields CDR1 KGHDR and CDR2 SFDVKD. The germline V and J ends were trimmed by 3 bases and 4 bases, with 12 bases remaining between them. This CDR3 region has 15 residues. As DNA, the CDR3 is TGTGCCACCAGTGATACCGGGGCGGTATACAATGAGCAGTTCTTC. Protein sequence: CATSDTGAVYNEQFF.

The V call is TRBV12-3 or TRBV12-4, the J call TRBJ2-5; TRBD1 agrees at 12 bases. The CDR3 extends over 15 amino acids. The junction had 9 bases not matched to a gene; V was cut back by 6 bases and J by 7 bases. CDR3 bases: TGTGCCAGCAGCGCCGGGACAGGGGGCGCGGGGACCCAGTACTTC. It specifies CASSAGTGGAGTQYF.

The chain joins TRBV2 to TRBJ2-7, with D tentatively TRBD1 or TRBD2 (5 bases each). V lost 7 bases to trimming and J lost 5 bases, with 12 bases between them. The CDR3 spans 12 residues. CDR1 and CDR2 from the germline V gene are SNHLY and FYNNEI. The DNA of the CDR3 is TGTGCCAGCAAAAAAATGGGGGACGAGCAGTACTTC. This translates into CASKKMGDEQYF.

The CDR3 nucleotides read TGTGCCTGGAGCGCCGGACTCTACGAGCAGTACTTC. It encodes CAWSAGLYEQYF. The chain is built from TRBV30 and TRBJ2-7; a weak D match, TRBD2 (5 bases). Per germline, CDR1 GTSNPN and CDR2 SVGIG (reference sequence). There are 12 residues in the CDR3. The V gene lost 3 bases and the J gene lost 3 bases, with 9 bases spanning the gap.

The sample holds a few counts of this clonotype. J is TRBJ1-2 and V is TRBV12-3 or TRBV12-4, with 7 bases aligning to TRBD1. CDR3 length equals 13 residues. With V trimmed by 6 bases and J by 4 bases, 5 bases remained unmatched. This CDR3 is CASRAGTVYGYTF. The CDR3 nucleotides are TGTGCCAGCAGAGCCGGGACAGTCTATGGCTACACCTTC.

CDR3 bases: TGCAGTGCTAGATCCCCAAACTCGCTTTCCTACGAGCAGTACTTC. As protein: CSARSPNSLSYEQYF. The V gene is TRBV20-1, the J gene TRBJ2-7; D is uncertain. Trimming cost V 2 bases and J 1 base, with 15 bases left between them. The CDR3 length is 15 residues. Germline values: CDR1 DFQATT, CDR2 SNEGSKA (reference sequence).

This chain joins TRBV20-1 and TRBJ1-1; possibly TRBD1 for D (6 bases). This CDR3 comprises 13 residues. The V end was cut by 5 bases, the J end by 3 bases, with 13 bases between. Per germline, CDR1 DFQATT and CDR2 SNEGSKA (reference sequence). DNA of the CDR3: TGCAGTGCTCCCGGACAGAAATACACTGAAGCTTTCTTT. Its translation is CSAPGQKYTEAFF.